This is a list of T cell receptor beta chains from one sample in a study of technical replicates of blood from a few donors. Some clones are missing from TCRdb's copy, which holds only in-frame ones; the method was immunoSEQ multiplex PCR. The top ten clones hold approximately 4.3% of a sample with around 29,000 clones, 90% to 95% of them seen once. Specimen: PBMCs. The receptors here all came from a human donor in good health. Some clones in this sample may be carry-over from other donors' samples. Each CDR3 is given with its conserved first and last residue. Fields, in order: V gene, clone size, D gene, J gene, CDR3 DNA, CDR3 protein. A D gene is named only where the DNA matches it firmly. Part of the rows lack a size; the others show once, few, many or a class for expanded clones.

v_gene: TRBV7-7
abundance: once
d_gene: TRBD1
j_gene: TRBJ2-5
CDR3nt: TGTGCCAGCAGCCTAGACGGACAGGGGGCTGGAGAGACCCAGTACTTC
CDR3aa: CASSLDGQGAGETQYF

v_gene: TRBV20-1
abundance: NA
d_gene: NA
j_gene: TRBJ2-1
CDR3nt: TGCAGTGCTAGCTATTACAATGAGCAGTTCTTC
CDR3aa: CSASYYNEQFF

v_gene: TRBV7-9
abundance: NA
d_gene: NA
j_gene: TRBJ1-3
CDR3nt: TGTGCCAGCAGCCAAAACCAGAGACTAGAAAACACCATATATTTT
CDR3aa: CASSQNQRLENTIYF

v_gene: TRBV7-2
abundance: NA
d_gene: TRBD1
j_gene: TRBJ2-3
CDR3nt: TGTGCCAGCAGCTCCCGACAGGGTAGAGATACGCAGTATTTT
CDR3aa: CASSSRQGRDTQYF

v_gene: TRBV11-1
abundance: NA
d_gene: NA
j_gene: TRBJ1-1
CDR3nt: TGTGCCAGCAGCGAGGGGGAGTCTAGGGCTTTCTTT
CDR3aa: CASSEGESRAFF

v_gene: TRBV27
abundance: few
d_gene: TRBD2
j_gene: TRBJ2-7
CDR3nt: TGTGCCGGAGAGACTCAGGCTAGCGGAAATTACGAGCAGTACTTC
CDR3aa: CAGETQASGNYEQYF

v_gene: TRBV7-9
abundance: NA
d_gene: TRBD1
j_gene: TRBJ2-2
CDR3nt: TGTGCCAGCAGCGGACAGGGTACCGGGGAGCTGTTTTTT
CDR3aa: CASSGQGTGELFF

v_gene: TRBV18
abundance: once
d_gene: NA
j_gene: TRBJ1-1
CDR3nt: TGTGCCAGCTCCCCTTTGGCTCCGAACACTGAAGCTTTCTTT
CDR3aa: CASSPLAPNTEAFF

v_gene: TRBV29-1
abundance: NA
d_gene: TRBD1
j_gene: TRBJ1-1
CDR3nt: TGCAGCGGGAGAGGACAGGGGAACACTGAAGCTTTCTTT
CDR3aa: CSGRGQGNTEAFF

v_gene: TRBV2
abundance: NA
d_gene: TRBD2
j_gene: TRBJ2-7
CDR3nt: TGTGCCAGCAAATTCGAGGCTAGCGGGATCTACGAGCAGTACTTC
CDR3aa: CASKFEASGIYEQYF

v_gene: TRBV5-6
abundance: NA
d_gene: NA
j_gene: TRBJ2-7
CDR3nt: TGTGCCAGCAGCTGGGGGGTCCCAGGAGACGAGCAGTACTTC
CDR3aa: CASSWGVPGDEQYF

v_gene: TRBV6-5
abundance: few
d_gene: NA
j_gene: TRBJ2-1
CDR3nt: TGTGCCAGCAGTTACTCGGGACTTAGCTCCTACAATGAGCAGTTCTTC
CDR3aa: CASSYSGLSSYNEQFF